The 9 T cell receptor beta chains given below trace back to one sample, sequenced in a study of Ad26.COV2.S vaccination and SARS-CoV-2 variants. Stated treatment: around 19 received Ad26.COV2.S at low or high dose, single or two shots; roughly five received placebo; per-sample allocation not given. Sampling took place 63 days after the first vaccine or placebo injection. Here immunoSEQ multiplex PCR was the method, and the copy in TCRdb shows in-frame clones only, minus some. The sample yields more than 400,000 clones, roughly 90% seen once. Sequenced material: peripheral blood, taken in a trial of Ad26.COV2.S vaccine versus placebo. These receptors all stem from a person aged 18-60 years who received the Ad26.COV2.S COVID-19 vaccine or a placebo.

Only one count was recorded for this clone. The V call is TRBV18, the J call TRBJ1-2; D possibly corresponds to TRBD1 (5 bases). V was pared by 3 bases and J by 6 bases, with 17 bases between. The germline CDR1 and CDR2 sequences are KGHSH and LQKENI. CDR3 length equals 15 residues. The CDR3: CASSPVQDSLDGYTF. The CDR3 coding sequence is TGTGCCAGCTCACCGGTCCAAGACAGTCTGGATGGCTACACCTTC.

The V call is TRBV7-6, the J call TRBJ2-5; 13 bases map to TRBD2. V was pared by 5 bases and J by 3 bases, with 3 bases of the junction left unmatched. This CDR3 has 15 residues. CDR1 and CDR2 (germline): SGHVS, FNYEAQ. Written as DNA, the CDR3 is TGTGCCAGCAGCGCCGGGACTAGCGGGGAAGAGACCCAGTACTTC. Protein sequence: CASSAGTSGEETQYF.

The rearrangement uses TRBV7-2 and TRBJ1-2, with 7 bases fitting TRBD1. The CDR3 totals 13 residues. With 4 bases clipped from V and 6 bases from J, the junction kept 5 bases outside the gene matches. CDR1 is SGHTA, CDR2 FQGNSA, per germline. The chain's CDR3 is CASSSRQGHGYTF. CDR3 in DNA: TGTGCCAGCAGCTCCAGACAGGGCCATGGCTACACCTTC.

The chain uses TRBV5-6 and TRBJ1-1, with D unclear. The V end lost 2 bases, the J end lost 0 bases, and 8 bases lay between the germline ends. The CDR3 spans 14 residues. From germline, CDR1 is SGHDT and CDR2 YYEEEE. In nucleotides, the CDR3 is TGTGCCAGCAGCTTTTTACAGTTGAACACTGAAGCTTTCTTT. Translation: CASSFLQLNTEAFF.

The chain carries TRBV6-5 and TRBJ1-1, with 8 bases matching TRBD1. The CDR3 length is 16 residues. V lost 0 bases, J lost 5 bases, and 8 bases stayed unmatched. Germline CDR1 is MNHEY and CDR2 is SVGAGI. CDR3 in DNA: TGTGCCAGCAGTTACTCGGGGACAGGTCGGAGAACTGAAGCTTTCTTT. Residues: CASSYSGTGRRTEAFF.

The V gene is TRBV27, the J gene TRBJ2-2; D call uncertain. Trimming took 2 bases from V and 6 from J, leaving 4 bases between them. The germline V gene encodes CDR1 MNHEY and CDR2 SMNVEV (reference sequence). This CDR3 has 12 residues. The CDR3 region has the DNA TGTGCCAGCAGTTTACGTCCCGGGGAGCTGTTTTTT. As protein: CASSLRPGELFF.

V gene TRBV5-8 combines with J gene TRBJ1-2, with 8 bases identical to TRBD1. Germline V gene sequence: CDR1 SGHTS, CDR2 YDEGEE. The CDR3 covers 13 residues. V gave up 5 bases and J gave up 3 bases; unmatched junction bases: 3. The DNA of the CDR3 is TGTGCCAGCAGAAACAGGGGGTACTATGGCTACACCTTC. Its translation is CASRNRGYYGYTF. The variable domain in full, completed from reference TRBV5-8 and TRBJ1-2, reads EAGVTQSPTHLIKTRGQQATLRCSPISGHTSVYWYQQALGLGLQFLLWYDEGEERNRGNFPPRFSGRQFPNYSSELNVNALELEDSALYLCASRNRGYYGYTFGSGTRLTVV.

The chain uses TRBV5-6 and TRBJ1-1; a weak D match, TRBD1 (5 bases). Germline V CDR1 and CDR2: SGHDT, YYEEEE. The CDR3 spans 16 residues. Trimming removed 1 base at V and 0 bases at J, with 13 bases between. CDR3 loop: CASSLMTDSMNTEAFF. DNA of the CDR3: TGTGCCAGCAGCTTGATGACAGACAGTATGAACACTGAAGCTTTCTTT.

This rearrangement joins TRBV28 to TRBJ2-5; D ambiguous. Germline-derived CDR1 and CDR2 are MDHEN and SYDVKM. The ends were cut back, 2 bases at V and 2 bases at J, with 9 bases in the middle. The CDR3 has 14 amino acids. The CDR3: CASSLVGWQETQYF. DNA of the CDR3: TGTGCCAGCAGTTTAGTGGGGTGGCAAGAGACCCAGTACTTC.